This passage covers 20 T cell receptor beta chains from one sample sequenced in a study of cytomegalovirus exposure and HLA in healthy donors. The PCR employed 60 Vbeta primers together with 13 Jbeta primers. Sequencing used immunoSEQ multiplex PCR; TCRdb keeps in-frame clones, though not all of them. The repertoire table contains about 70,000 clones. The source material was PBMCs. These TCRs come from a female donor in good health and CMV-seropositive.

The CDR3 here is CASSFASTPNTEAFF. The CDR3 coding sequence is TGTGCCAGCAGTTTCGCTAGTACACCGAACACTGAAGCTTTCTTT. The chain carries TRBV6-5 and TRBJ1-1, with D hard to call. Germline V CDR1 and CDR2: MNHEY, SVGAGI. The V and J ends lost 4 bases and 1 base respectively, with 13 bases between them. The CDR3 runs 15 residues.

The chain has TRBV4-3 and TRBJ1-2; D call uncertain. V dropped 2 bases and J dropped 4 bases, with 14 bases sitting between them. Germline V lookup: CDR1 LGHNA, CDR2 YSLEER. The length of the CDR3 is 15 residues. CDR3 in DNA: TGCGCCAGCAGCCAAACACGTAACGGGATCTATGGCTACACCTTC. This encodes CASSQTRNGIYGYTF.

V and J are TRBV13 and TRBJ1-3; 7 nucleotides match TRBD1. The CDR3 has 15 residues. Germline CDR1 reads PRHDT; CDR2 reads FYEKMQ (reference sequence). Trimming took 5 bases from V and 0 from J; bases not matched to a gene: 4. Written as DNA, the CDR3 is TGTGCCAGCAGCCAAAGACAGGGCTCTGGAAACACCATATATTTT. As protein: CASSQRQGSGNTIYF.

The V gene is TRBV30, the J gene TRBJ1-1; D is perhaps TRBD1 (5 bases). Germline V gene lookup returns CDR1 GTSNPN and CDR2 SVGIG (reference sequence). CDR3 length: 11 amino acids. V shed 3 bases and J shed 12 bases, with 14 bases lying between them. The CDR3 DNA reads TGTGCCTGGAGCTCGGGGGGGGGTTCTTTCTTT. It is translated as CAWSSGGGSFF. Combining the CDR3 with reference TRBV30 and TRBJ1-1 gives the whole variable domain SQTIHQWPATLVQPVGSPLSLECTVEGTSNPNLYWYRQAAGRGLQLLFYSVGIGQISSEVPQNLSASRPQDRQFILSSKKLLLSDSGFYLCAWSSGGGSFFGQGTRLTVV.

This chain uses TRBV29-1 with TRBJ2-3; weak D call: TRBD2 (6 bases). Germline CDR1 and CDR2: SQVTM and ANQGSEA. This CDR3 comprises 16 residues. V lost 3 bases, J lost 1 base, and 17 bases lay in between. This CDR3 is CSVEFLGGVGTDTQYF. The CDR3 region has the DNA TGCAGCGTTGAGTTTCTGGGGGGAGTAGGCACAGATACGCAGTATTTT.

The CDR3 is CASTVKVGSGNTIYF. In DNA form, the CDR3 reads TGTGCCAGCACCGTCAAAGTCGGCTCTGGAAACACCATATATTTT. The chain couples TRBV27 to TRBJ1-3, with D unclear. The CDR3 totals 15 residues. Germline loops: CDR1 MNHEY, CDR2 SMNVEV (reference sequence). Trimming left V 7 bases short and J 0 bases short, with 13 bases between.

The rearrangement links TRBV4-3 to TRBJ2-1, with D perhaps TRBD2 (5 bases). The CDR3 contains 14 residues. V gave up 0 bases and J gave up 9 bases, with 12 bases separating them. The germline CDR1 and CDR2 sequences are LGHNA and YSLEER. In DNA, the CDR3 is TGCGCCAGCAGCCAAGATTCGGGGTTGGGTGAGCAGTTCTTC. This gives the protein CASSQDSGLGEQFF.

The chain has TRBV4-3 and TRBJ1-6, with TRBD1 as a possible D gene (5 bases). CDR1 LGHNA and CDR2 YSLEER come from the germline V gene. V was cut by 4 bases and J by 8 bases, with 21 bases left in between. The CDR3 has 17 residues. The CDR3: CASSPTGVQGDYSPLHF. In DNA, the CDR3 is TGCGCCAGCAGCCCAACGGGGGTCCAAGGAGACTATTCACCCCTCCACTTT.

The rearrangement joins TRBV9 to TRBJ2-7; a possible D gene is TRBD2 (6 bases). Germline V gives CDR1 SGDLS, CDR2 YYNGEE. This CDR3 has 14 amino acids. V lost 3 bases to trimming and J lost 0 bases, with 10 bases between them. CDR3 bases: TGTGCCAGCAGCGAGGGAGGCTACTCCTACGAGCAGTACTTC. It codes for CASSEGGYSYEQYF.

The chain recombines TRBV7-2 with TRBJ2-5; D is uncertain. The CDR3 loop spans 18 amino acids. Between the trimmed V and J ends, which lost 0 bases and 4 bases, there was a span of 21 bases. The germline gives CDR1 SGHTA, CDR2 FQGNSA. Written as DNA, the CDR3 is TGTGCCAGCAGCTTAGCTTTTACGTCTGAGCCCCTCGGAGAGACCCAGTACTTC. It specifies CASSLAFTSEPLGETQYF.

The rearrangement links TRBV18 to TRBJ1-4; D gene ambiguous. CDR3 length equals 18 residues. V was trimmed by 2 bases and J by 0 bases, leaving 16 bases between them. Germline CDR1 and CDR2: KGHSH and LQKENI. The CDR3 DNA reads as TGTGCCAGCTCACCATTGGTTATTGCCCCGGCAACTAATGAAAAACTGTTTTTT. Its protein is CASSPLVIAPATNEKLFF. The full variable domain, its missing parts supplied by reference TRBV18 and TRBJ1-4, is NAGVMQNPRHLVRRRGQEARLRCSPMKGHSHVYWYRQLPEEGLKFMVYLQKENIIDESGMPKERFSAEFPKEGPSILRIQQVVRGDSAAYFCASSPLVIAPATNEKLFFGSGTQLSVL.

Here the CDR3 DNA reads TGTGCCAGTACCGGGGGGGGTCGGGACGAGCAGTACTTC. Translating it yields CASTGGGRDEQYF. The gene calls are TRBV28 and TRBJ2-7; 8 positions agree with TRBD2. Looked up from germline, CDR1 is MDHEN and CDR2 is SYDVKM. Germline trimming cut 9 bases from V and 5 bases from J; bases unmatched to any gene: 9. This CDR3 contains 13 residues.

The genes are TRBV28 and TRBJ2-7; 7 bases fit TRBD1. Germline assignment: CDR1 MDHEN and CDR2 SYDVKM. CDR3 size: 15 residues. The V gene end was trimmed by 5 bases and the J gene end by 7 bases; junction bases not matched to a gene: 14. This chain's CDR3 is CASSGRDSSLGEQYF. DNA for the CDR3: TGTGCCAGCAGTGGAAGGGACAGCTCCTTGGGGGAGCAGTACTTC.

The chain joins TRBV5-4 to TRBJ2-1; TRBD2 agrees at 8 bases. The CDR3 has 15 amino acids. Germline V CDR1 and CDR2: SGHNT, YYREEE (reference sequence). Trimming at V came to 0 bases and at J to 5 bases, leaving 4 bases not matched to a gene. This CDR3 is CASSLASGPDNEQFF. In nucleotides, the CDR3 is TGTGCCAGCAGCTTGGCTAGCGGGCCAGACAATGAGCAGTTCTTC.

The V gene is TRBV2, the J gene TRBJ1-5; no clear D. V shed 6 bases and J shed 7 bases, with 16 bases lying between them. The length of the CDR3 is 14 residues. Germline V CDR1 and CDR2: SNHLY, FYNNEI. The CDR3 loop reads CASSEGQETQPQHF. CDR3 coding DNA: TGTGCCAGCAGCGAGGGTCAGGAGACCCAGCCCCAGCATTTT.

The rearrangement uses TRBV25-1 and TRBJ1-5; no definite D call. The CDR3 covers 14 residues. V lost 4 bases to trimming and J lost 6 bases, with 13 bases between them. Germline CDR1 is MGHDK and CDR2 is SYGVNS. CDR3 in amino acids: CASSGVHNSQPQHF. The DNA of the CDR3 is TGTGCCAGCAGTGGGGTCCACAACAGTCAGCCCCAGCATTTT.

This chain uses TRBV4-3 with TRBJ2-3, with 9 bases aligning to TRBD2. This CDR3 is 15 amino acids long. The V segment lost 1 base and the J segment 7 bases; nucleotides outside the gene matches: 6. Germline V lookup: CDR1 LGHNA, CDR2 YSLEER. CDR3 sequence: CASSQASLAGNTQYF. CDR3 DNA sequence: TGCGCCAGCAGCCAAGCTTCTCTAGCGGGGAATACGCAGTATTTT.

The chain links TRBV6-5 to TRBJ1-2; no firm D call. With 5 bases removed from V and 0 bases from J, the gap between germline ends came to 7 bases. The CDR3 covers 13 residues. Germline V lookup: CDR1 MNHEY, CDR2 SVGAGI. CDR3 residues: CASSQTPNYGYTF. DNA of the CDR3: TGTGCCAGCAGTCAGACACCTAACTATGGCTACACCTTC.

V usage is TRBV5-1 and J usage is TRBJ1-1; 11 bases are shared with TRBD1. Germline lookup yields CDR1 SGHRS and CDR2 YFSETQ. V dropped 3 bases and J dropped 1; count of bases not matched to a gene: 11. The CDR3 runs 18 residues. CDR3 protein: CASSSYLDRGLQNTEAFF. CDR3 DNA: TGCGCCAGCAGCTCCTACCTGGACAGGGGGCTTCAGAACACTGAAGCTTTCTTT.

The chain links TRBV2 to TRBJ2-7; TRBD2 aligns across 8 bases. The CDR3 is 13 residues long. Germline CDR1 is SNHLY and CDR2 is FYNNEI. The junction had 1 base not matched to a gene; V was cut back by 6 bases and J by 0 bases. Here the CDR3 reads CASSGGASYEQYF. Written as DNA, the CDR3 is TGTGCCAGCAGCGGGGGGGCCTCCTACGAGCAGTACTTC.